A single sample gave rise to the 15 T cell receptor beta chains below, sequenced in a study of T cells in Graves' hyperthyroidism and ophthalmopathy. RNA transcripts yielded amplified TCR beta CDR3 regions. A set of HTBI primers served as the primers for a first-round RT-PCR of the TCR CDR3. TCRdb reprocessed the multiplex PCR reads with MiXCR, giving one entry per CDR3 protein. The data hold about 840,000 distinct CDR3 sequences, with over 35% observed a single time. Material for sequencing was blood. Receptors were obtained from a man aged 18 to 29 with Graves' hyperthyroidism.

The chain joins TRBV10-3 to TRBJ1-5; TRBD1 matches 9 bases. The CDR3 sequence is 15 residues long. Per germline, CDR1 ENHRY and CDR2 SYGVKD. V shed 10 bases, J shed 11 bases, and the junction held 18 bases outside the gene matches. In DNA form, the CDR3 reads TGTGCCACCGGGCCCCCACAGGGGGCCGTGGAGACCCAGCATTTT. Translation: CATGPPQGAVETQHF.

The V call is TRBV15, the J call TRBJ1-1; tentative D call: TRBD1 (6 bases). Per germline, CDR1 LNHNV and CDR2 YYDKDF (reference sequence). Trimming removed 5 bases at V and 3 bases at J, with 16 bases between. The length of the CDR3 is 15 residues. CDR3 nucleotides: TGTGCCACCAGCGGCCCCAGGGGAGAGGACACTGAAGCTTTCTTT. Residues: CATSGPRGEDTEAFF.

This chain links TRBV6-2 or TRBV6-3 with TRBJ1-6, with D tentatively TRBD1 (5 bases). V was shortened by 0 bases and J by 5 bases, with 23 bases between the two germline ends. The CDR3 contains 20 residues. Germline V gene lookup returns CDR1 MNHEY and CDR2 SVGEGT. CDR3 bases: TGTGCCAGCAGTTACTCAACAACCCCAGGCCAGGGACGCCATAATTCACCCCTCCACTTT. Its protein product is CASSYSTTPGQGRHNSPLHF.

In the case of this clonotype: A much bigger clone sits one base away, suggesting this may be a read error. This sequence joins TRBV10-3 and TRBJ1-5; TRBD1 agrees at 10 bases. The V and J ends lost 10 bases and 5 bases, in that order; junction bases with no gene match: 5. CDR1 and CDR2 from the germline V gene are ENHRY and SYGVKD. The CDR3 totals 13 residues. Here the CDR3 DNA reads TGTGCCACCGGGACAGGGGAACATCAGCCCCAGCATTTT. Its translation: CATGTGEHQPQHF.

This clonotype was detected a few times. The chain employs TRBV7-8 and TRBJ1-5, with D perhaps TRBD1 (5 bases). The CDR3 is 16 amino acids. Germline values: CDR1 SGHVS, CDR2 FQNEAQ. The V end was cut by 1 base, the J end by 0 bases, with 10 bases between. The CDR3 sequence: CASSLGTPNSNQPQHF. The DNA of the CDR3 is TGTGCCAGCAGCTTAGGGACACCAAATAGCAATCAGCCCCAGCATTTT.

With regard to this clonotype: A read error may be the cause here, since a much bigger clone is one base away. V gene TRBV10-3 combines with J gene TRBJ2-5; D possibly matches TRBD1 or TRBD2 (5 bases each). CDR3 length equals 15 residues. Germline CDR1 ENHRY, CDR2 SYGVKD. The CDR3 DNA reads as TGTGCCATCAGTGAGTCGAGGGCGTACCAAGGGACCCAGTATTTC. As protein: CAISESRAYQGTQYF.

In regard to this clonotype: This could be a read error, since a much larger clone is one nucleotide away. V gene TRBV20-1 combines with J gene TRBJ2-6, with D maybe TRBD1 (5 bases). The CDR3 consists of 15 residues. CDR1 and CDR2 (germline): DFQATT, SNEGSKA (reference sequence). The CDR3 nucleotides read TGCAGTGCTAGAGATCAGGTCTCTGGGGCCAAAGTCCTGACTTTC. It is translated as CSARDQVSGAKVLTF.

V and J are TRBV10-3 and TRBJ2-7; 7 bases map to TRBD1. The CDR3 extends over 12 amino acids. The germline gives CDR1 ENHRY, CDR2 SYGVKD. Unmatched junction bases numbered 7, after V lost 11 bases and J lost 3 bases. CDR3 coding DNA: TGTGCCCCCAGGGGGATTTTCTACGAGCAGTACTTC. As protein: CAPRGIFYEQYF.

The genes are TRBV6-5 and TRBJ1-1, with D possibly matching TRBD1 (5 bases). Looked up from germline, CDR1 is MNHEY and CDR2 is SVGAGI. CDR3 length equals 13 residues. The V end lost 6 bases, the J end lost 4 bases, and 12 bases lay between the germline ends. This chain's CDR3 is CASSATTATEAFF. CDR3 sequence (DNA): TGTGCCAGCAGCGCGACGACAGCCACTGAAGCTTTCTTT.

The V gene is TRBV7-2, the J gene TRBJ2-5, with D perhaps TRBD1 or TRBD2 (5 bases each). V lost 4 bases, J lost 6 bases, and 9 bases lay in between. The CDR3 extends over 12 amino acids. In germline, CDR1 is SGHTA, CDR2 FQGNSA. CDR3 nucleotide sequence: TGTGCCAGCAGCTCTATGGGACAGACCCAGTACTTC. Translating gives CASSSMGQTQYF.

The table lists this clonotype with many counts. The V gene is TRBV29-1, the J gene TRBJ2-5, with D possibly matching TRBD1 (6 bases). The V end was cut by 6 bases, the J end by 1 base, with 9 bases between. Germline V gene data show CDR1 as SQVTM and CDR2 as ANQGSEA. There are 12 residues in the CDR3. The chain's CDR3 is CSVTGPQETQYF. CDR3 sequence (DNA): TGCAGCGTGACAGGACCCCAAGAGACCCAGTACTTC. Looking up the rest from reference TRBV29-1 and TRBJ2-5 gives the full variable domain: SAVISQKPSRDICQRGTSLTIQCQVDSQVTMMFWYRQQPGQSLTLIATANQGSEATYESGFVIDKFPISRPNLTFSTLTVSNMSPEDSSIYLCSVTGPQETQYFGPGTRLLVL.

This clonotype was seen once. This chain uses TRBV25-1 with TRBJ2-5; either TRBD1 or TRBD2 may supply D (5 bases each). Trimming left V 11 bases short and J 3 bases short, with 13 bases between. The CDR3 loop spans 12 amino acids. CDR1 and CDR2 from the germline V gene are MGHDK and SYGVNS. DNA for the CDR3: TGTGCCTGGTCGTTGGGGGAAGAGACCCAGTACTTC. Its translation: CAWSLGEETQYF.

The chain couples TRBV2 to TRBJ1-6; tentatively, D is TRBD1 (5 bases). The CDR3 is made up of 13 amino acids. V shed 8 bases and J shed 6 bases, with 11 bases lying between them. Germline assignment: CDR1 SNHLY and CDR2 FYNNEI. The CDR3 is CASEKGLNSPLHF. In nucleotides, the CDR3 is TGTGCCAGCGAGAAGGGACTTAATTCACCCCTCCACTTT.

This chain connects TRBV7-9 to TRBJ2-5; 12 bases are a match to TRBD1. With 5 bases clipped from V and 5 bases from J, the junction kept 6 bases outside the gene matches. The CDR3 spans 15 residues. CDR1 and CDR2 from the germline V gene are SEHNR and FQNEAQ (reference sequence). The CDR3 DNA sequence: TGTGCCAGCAGCCTCGGGACAGGGGGCTACGAGACCCAGTACTTC. Protein: CASSLGTGGYETQYF.

This clonotype was counted a single time. The rearrangement links TRBV7-9 to TRBJ1-6; TRBD1 agrees at 7 bases. V was pared by 5 bases and J by 6 bases, with 10 bases of the junction left unmatched. CDR1 is SEHNR, CDR2 FQNEAQ, per germline (reference sequence). CDR3 size: 16 residues. This chain's CDR3 is CASSSLQGTTNSPLHF. CDR3 nucleotides: TGTGCCAGCAGCAGCTTACAGGGGACGACTAATTCACCCCTCCACTTT.